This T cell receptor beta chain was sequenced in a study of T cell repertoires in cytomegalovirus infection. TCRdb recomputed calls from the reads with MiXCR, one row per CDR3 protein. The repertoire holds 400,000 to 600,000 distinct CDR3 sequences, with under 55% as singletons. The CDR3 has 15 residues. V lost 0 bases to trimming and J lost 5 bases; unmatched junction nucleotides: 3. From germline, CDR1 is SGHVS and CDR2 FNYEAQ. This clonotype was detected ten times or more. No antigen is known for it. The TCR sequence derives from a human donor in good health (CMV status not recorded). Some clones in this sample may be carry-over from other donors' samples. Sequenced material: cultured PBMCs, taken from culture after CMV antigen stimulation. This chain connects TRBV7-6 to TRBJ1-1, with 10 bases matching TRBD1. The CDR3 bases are TGTGCCAGCAGCTTAGCCGGACAGGGGGGTACTGAAGCTTTCTTT. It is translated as CASSLAGQGGTEAFF. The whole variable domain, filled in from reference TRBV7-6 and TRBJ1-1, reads GAGVSQSPRYKVTKRGQDVALRCDPISGHVSLYWYRQALGQGPEFLTYFNYEAQQDKSGLPNDRFSAERPEGSISTLTIQRTEQRDSAMYRCASSLAGQGGTEAFFGQGTRLTVV.